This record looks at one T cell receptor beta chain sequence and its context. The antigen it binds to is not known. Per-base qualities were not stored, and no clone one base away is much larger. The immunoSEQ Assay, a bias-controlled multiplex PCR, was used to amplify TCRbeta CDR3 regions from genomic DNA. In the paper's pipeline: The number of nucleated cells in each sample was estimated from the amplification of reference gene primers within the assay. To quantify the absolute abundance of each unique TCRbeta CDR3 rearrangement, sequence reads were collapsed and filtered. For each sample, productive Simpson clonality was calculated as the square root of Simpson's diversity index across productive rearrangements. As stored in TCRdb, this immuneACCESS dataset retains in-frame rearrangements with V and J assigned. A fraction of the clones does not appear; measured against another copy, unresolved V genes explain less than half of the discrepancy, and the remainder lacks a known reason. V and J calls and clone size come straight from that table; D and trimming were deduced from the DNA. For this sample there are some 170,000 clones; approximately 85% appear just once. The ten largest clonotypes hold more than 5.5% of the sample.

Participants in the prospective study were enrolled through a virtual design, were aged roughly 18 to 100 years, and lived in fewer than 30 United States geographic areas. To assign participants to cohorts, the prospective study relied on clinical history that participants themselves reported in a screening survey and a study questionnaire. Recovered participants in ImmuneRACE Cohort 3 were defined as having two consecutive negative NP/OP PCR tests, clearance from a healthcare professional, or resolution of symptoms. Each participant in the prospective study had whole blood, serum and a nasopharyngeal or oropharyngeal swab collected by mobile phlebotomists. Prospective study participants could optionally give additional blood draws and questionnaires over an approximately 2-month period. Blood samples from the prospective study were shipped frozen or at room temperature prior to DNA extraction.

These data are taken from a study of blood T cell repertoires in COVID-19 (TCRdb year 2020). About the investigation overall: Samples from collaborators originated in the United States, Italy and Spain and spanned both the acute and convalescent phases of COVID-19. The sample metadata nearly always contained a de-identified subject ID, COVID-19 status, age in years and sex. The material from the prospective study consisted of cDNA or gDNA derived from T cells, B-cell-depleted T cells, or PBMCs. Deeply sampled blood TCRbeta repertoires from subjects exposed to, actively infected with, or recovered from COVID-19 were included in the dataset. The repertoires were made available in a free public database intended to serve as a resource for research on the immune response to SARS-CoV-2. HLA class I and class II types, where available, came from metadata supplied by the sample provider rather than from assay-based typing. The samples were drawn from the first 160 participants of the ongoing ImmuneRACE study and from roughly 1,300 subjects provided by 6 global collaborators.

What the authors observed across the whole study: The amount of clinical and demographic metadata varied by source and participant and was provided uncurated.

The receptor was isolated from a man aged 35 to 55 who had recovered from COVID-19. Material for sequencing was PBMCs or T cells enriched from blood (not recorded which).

CDR3 protein: CASSYRQASYGYTF. At the DNA level, the sequence is TGTGCCAGCAGCTATAGACAGGCGTCTTATGGCTACACCTTC. This chain joins TRBV5-8 to TRBJ1-2, and TRBD1 may be the D gene, going by 6 matching bases. V gives up 3 bases and J gives up 5 bases, and the segment between their germline ends measures 14 bases. CDR1 SGHTS and CDR2 YDEGEE were looked up in the germline V gene. CDR3 length: 14 amino acids, cysteine to phenylalanine. The retained sequence is limited to the CDR3, 42 bases, with the frame set at the first base.